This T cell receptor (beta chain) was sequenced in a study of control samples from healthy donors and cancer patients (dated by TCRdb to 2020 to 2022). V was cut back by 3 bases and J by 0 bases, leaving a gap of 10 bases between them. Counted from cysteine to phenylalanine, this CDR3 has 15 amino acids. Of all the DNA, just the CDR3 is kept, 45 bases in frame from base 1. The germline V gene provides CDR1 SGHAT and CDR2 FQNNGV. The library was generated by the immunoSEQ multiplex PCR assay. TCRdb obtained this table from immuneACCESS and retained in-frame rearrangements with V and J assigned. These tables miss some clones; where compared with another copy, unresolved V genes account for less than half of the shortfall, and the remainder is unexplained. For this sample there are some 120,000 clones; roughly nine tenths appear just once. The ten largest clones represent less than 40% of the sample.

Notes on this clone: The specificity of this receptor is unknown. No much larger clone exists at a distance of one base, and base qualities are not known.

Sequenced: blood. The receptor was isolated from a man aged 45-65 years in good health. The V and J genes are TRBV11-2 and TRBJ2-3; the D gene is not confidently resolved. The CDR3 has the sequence CASSLEPYSTDTQYF. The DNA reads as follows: TGTGCCAGCAGCTTGGAGCCATATAGCACAGATACGCAGTATTTT.